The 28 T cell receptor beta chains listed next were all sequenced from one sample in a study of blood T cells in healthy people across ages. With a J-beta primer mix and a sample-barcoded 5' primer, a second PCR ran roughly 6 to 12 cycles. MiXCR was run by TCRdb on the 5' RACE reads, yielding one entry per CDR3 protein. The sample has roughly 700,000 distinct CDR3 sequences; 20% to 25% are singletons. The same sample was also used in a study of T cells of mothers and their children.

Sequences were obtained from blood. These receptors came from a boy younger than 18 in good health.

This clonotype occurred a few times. The CDR3: CSAPDRGEKLFF. CDR3 DNA sequence: TGCAGTGCCCCGGACCGGGGTGAAAAACTGTTTTTT. This chain connects TRBV20-1 to TRBJ1-4; D unclear. The CDR3 is made up of 12 amino acids. CDR1 is DFQATT, CDR2 SNEGSKA, per germline (reference sequence). V shed 6 bases and J shed 7 bases, with 12 bases lying between them.

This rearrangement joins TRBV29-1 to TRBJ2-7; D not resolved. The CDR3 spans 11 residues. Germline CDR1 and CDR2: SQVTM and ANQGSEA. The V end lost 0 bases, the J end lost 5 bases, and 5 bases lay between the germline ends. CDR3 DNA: TGCAGCGTTGAAGATCCCAACGAGCAGTACTTC. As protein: CSVEDPNEQYF.

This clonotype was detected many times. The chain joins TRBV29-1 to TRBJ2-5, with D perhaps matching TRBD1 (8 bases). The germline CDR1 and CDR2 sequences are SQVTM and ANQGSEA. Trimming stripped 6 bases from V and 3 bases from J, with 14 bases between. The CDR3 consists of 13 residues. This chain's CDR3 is CSVLTGGEETQYF. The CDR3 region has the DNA TGCAGCGTCCTTACAGGGGGGGAAGAGACCCAGTACTTC.

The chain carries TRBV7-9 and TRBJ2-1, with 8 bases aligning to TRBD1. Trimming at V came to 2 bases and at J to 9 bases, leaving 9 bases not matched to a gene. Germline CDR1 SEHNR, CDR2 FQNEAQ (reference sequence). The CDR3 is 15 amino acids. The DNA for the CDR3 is TGTGCCAGCAGCTTATGGCAGGGGGCTGACGGTGAGCAGTTCTTC. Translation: CASSLWQGADGEQFF.

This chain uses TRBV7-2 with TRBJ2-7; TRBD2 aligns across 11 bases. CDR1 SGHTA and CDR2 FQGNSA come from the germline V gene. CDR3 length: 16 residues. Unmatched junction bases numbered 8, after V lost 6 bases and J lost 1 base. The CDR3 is CASRMMGTSGSYEQYF. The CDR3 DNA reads TGTGCCAGCAGGATGATGGGGACTAGCGGTTCCTACGAGCAGTACTTC.

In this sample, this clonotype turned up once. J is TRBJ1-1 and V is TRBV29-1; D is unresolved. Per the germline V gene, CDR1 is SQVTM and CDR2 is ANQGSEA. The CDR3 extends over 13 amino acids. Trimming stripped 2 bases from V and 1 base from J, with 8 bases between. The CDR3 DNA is TGCAGCGTTGAAATAGACGGGAACACTGAAGCTTTCTTT. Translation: CSVEIDGNTEAFF. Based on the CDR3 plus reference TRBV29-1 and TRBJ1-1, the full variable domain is SAVISQKPSRDICQRGTSLTIQCQVDSQVTMMFWYRQQPGQSLTLIATANQGSEATYESGFVIDKFPISRPNLTFSTLTVSNMSPEDSSIYLCSVEIDGNTEAFFGQGTRLTVV.

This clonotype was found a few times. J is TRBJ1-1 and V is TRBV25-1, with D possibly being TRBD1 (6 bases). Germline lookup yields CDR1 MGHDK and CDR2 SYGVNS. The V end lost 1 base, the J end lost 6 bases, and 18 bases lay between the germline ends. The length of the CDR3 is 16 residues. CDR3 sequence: CASSESKPSGGSEAFF. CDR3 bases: TGTGCCAGCAGTGAATCAAAACCGTCGGGGGGCTCTGAAGCTTTCTTT.

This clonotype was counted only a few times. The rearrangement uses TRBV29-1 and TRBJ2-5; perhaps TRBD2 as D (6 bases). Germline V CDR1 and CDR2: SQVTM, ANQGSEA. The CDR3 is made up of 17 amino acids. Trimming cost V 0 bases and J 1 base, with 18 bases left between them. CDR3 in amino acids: CSVEDPRYSGAQETQYF. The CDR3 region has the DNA TGCAGCGTTGAAGATCCCCGGTATAGCGGAGCCCAAGAGACCCAGTACTTC.

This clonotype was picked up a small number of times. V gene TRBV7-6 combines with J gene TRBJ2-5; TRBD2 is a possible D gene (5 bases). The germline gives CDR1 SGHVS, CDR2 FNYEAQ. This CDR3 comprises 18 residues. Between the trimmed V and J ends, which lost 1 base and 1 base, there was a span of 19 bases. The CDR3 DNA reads TGTGCCAGCAGCTTAGACGAGGGAGCGGTTAGACCCCAAGAGACCCAGTACTTC. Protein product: CASSLDEGAVRPQETQYF.

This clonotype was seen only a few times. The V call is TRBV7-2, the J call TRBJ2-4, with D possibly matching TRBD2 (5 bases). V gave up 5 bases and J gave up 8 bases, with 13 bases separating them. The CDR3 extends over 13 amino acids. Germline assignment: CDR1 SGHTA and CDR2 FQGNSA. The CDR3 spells CASSPRLGDIQYF. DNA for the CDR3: TGTGCCAGCAGCCCCAGGTTGGGAGACATTCAGTACTTC.

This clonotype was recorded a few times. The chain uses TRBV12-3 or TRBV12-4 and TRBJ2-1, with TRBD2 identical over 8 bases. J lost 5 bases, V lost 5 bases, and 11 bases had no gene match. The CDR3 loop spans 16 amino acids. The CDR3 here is CASSPYLLAEDNEQFF. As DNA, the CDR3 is TGTGCCAGCAGTCCCTACCTACTAGCGGAGGACAATGAGCAGTTCTTC.

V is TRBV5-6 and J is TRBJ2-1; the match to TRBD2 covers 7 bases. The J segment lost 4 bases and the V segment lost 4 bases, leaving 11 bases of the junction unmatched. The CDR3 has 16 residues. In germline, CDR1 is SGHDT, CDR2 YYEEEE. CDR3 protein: CASSPSRAGPYNEQFF. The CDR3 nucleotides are TGTGCCAGCAGCCCGAGTCGAGCGGGGCCTTACAATGAGCAGTTCTTC. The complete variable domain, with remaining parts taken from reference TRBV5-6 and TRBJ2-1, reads DAGVTQSPTHLIKTRGQQVTLRCSPKSGHDTVSWYQQALGQGPQFIFQYYEEEERQRGNFPDRFSGHQFPNYSSELNVNALLLGDSALYLCASSPSRAGPYNEQFFGPGTRLTVL.

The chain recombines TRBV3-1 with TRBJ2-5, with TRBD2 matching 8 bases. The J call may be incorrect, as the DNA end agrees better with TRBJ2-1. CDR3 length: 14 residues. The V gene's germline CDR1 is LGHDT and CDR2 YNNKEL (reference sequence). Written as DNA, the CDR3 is TGTGCCAGCAGCCCGGGACTAGATGGCCGGGAGCAGTTCTTC. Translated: CASSPGLDGREQFF.

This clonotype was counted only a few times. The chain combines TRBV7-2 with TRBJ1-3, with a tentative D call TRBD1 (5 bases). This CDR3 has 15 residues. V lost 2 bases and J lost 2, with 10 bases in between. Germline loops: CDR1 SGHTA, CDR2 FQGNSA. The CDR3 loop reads CASSLSSGAGNTIYF. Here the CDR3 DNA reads TGTGCCAGCAGCTTAAGTTCGGGGGCTGGAAACACCATATATTTT.

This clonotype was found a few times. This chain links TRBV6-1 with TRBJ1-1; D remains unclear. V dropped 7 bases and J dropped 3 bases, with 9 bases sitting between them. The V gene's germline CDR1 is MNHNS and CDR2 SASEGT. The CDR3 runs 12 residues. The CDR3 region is CASMDRYTEAFF. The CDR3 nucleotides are TGTGCCAGCATGGACCGCTACACTGAAGCTTTCTTT.

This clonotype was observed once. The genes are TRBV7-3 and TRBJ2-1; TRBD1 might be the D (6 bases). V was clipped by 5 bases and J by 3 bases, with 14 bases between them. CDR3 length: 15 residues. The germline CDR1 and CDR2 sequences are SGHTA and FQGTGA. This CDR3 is CASSPQGGLYNEQFF. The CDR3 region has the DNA TGTGCCAGCAGCCCACAGGGTGGGCTCTACAATGAGCAGTTCTTC.

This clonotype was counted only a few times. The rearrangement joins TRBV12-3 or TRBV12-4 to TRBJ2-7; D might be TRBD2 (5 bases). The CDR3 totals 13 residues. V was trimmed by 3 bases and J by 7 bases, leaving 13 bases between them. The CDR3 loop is CASSFGGPGEQYF. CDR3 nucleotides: TGTGCCAGCAGTTTTGGTGGGCCGGGAGAGCAGTACTTC.

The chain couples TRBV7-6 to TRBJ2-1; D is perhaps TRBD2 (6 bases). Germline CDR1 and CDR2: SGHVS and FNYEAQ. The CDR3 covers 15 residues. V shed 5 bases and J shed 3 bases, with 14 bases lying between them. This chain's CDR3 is CASSAGTSIYNEQFF. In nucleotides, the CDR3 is TGTGCCAGCAGCGCCGGGACTTCCATCTACAATGAGCAGTTCTTC. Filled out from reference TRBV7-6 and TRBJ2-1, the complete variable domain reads GAGVSQSPRYKVTKRGQDVALRCDPISGHVSLYWYRQALGQGPEFLTYFNYEAQQDKSGLPNDRFSAERPEGSISTLTIQRTEQRDSAMYRCASSAGTSIYNEQFFGPGTRLTVL.

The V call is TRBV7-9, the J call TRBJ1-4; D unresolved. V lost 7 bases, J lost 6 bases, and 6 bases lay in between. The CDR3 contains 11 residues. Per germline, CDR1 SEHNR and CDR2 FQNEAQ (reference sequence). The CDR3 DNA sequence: TGTGCCAGCACCGAGGATGAAAAACTGTTTTTT. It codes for CASTEDEKLFF.

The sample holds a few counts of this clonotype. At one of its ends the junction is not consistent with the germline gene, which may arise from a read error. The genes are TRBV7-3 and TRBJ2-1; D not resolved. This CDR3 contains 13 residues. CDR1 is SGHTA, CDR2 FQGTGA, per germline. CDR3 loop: CASSLNSPNELFF. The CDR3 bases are TGTGCCAGCAGCTTAAACTCTCCGAATGAGCTGTTCTTC.

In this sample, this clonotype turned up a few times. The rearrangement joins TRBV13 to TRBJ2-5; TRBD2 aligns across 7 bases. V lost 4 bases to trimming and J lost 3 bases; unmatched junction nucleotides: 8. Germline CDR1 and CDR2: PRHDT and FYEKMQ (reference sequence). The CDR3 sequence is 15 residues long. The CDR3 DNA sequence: TGTGCCAGCAGCTCCCAAGCGGGACTGGAAGAGACCCAGTACTTC. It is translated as CASSSQAGLEETQYF.

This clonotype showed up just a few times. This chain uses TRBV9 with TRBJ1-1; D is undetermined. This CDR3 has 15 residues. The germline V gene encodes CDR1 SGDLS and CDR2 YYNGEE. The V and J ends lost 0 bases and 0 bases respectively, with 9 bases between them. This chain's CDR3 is CASSVAAAMNTEAFF. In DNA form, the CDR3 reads TGTGCCAGCAGCGTAGCGGCAGCCATGAACACTGAAGCTTTCTTT.

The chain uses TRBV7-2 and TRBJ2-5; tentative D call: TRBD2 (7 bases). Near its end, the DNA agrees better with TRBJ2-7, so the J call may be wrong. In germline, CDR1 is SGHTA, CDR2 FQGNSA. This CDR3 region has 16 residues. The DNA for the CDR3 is TGTGCCAGCAGCTTAGCGAGGGGGGGGATCATCTACGAGCAGTACTTC. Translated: CASSLARGGIIYEQYF.

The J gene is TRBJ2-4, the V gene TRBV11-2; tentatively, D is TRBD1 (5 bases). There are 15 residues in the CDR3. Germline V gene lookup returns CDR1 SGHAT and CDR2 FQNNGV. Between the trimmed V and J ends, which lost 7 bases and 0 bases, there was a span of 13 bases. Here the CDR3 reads CASTQGAEAKNIQYF. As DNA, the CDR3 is TGTGCCAGCACCCAAGGGGCGGAAGCCAAAAACATTCAGTACTTC.

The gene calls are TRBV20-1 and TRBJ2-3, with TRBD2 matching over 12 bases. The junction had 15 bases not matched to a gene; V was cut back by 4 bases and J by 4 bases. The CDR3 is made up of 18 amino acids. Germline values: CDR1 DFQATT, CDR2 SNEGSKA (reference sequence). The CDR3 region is CSATGTSGSHKRADTQYF. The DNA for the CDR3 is TGCAGTGCTACCGGGACTAGCGGGTCCCATAAGAGGGCAGATACGCAGTATTTT.

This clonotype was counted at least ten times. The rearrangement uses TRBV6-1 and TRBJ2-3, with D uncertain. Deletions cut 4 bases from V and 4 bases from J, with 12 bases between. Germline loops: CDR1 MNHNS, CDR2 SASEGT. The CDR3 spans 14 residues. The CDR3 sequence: CASSGQSGADTQYF. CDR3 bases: TGTGCCAGCAGTGGGCAGTCCGGCGCAGATACGCAGTATTTT.

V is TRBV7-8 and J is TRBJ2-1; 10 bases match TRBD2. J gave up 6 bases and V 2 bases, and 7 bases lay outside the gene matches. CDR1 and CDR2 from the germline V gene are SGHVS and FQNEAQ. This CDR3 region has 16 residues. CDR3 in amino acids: CASSLMASGSVNEQFF. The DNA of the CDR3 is TGTGCCAGCAGCTTAATGGCTAGCGGGAGTGTCAATGAGCAGTTCTTC.

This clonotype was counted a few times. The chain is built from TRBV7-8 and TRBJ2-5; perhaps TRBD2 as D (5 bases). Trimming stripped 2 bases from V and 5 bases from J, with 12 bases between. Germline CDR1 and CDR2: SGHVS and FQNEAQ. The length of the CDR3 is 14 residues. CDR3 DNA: TGTGCCAGCAGCTTACCGGGGTCTTGGGAGACCCAGTACTTC. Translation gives CASSLPGSWETQYF.